This T cell receptor (beta chain) originates from a study of T cells in tuberculosis. Broader study findings: Smaller distances to GMM-specific TCRs suggested their expansion in active tuberculosis.

In regard to this clone: Its target is not known.

Some clones are missing from TCRdb's copy, which holds only in-frame ones; the method was immunoSEQ multiplex PCR. The sample consists of fewer than 40,000 clones, around 95% of them appearing once. Each donor contributed about 100,000 T cells on average, unsorted. CDR3 length equals 15 residues. Germline CDR1 SQVTM, CDR2 ANQGSEA. V shed 8 bases and J 4 bases; nucleotides not matched to a gene: 14. The sample was PBMCs. J is TRBJ2-7 and V is TRBV29-1; 10 bases are shared with TRBD1. This clonotype originated in a donor between 10 and 29 years old with latent tuberculosis or without tuberculosis infection. This CDR3 is CSYDRGLAHVYEQYF. In DNA, the CDR3 is TGCAGCTATGACAGGGGGCTAGCCCATGTGTACGAGCAGTACTTC.